The 17 T cell receptor beta chains below all came from one sample that was sequenced in a study of molecular identifiers for immune sequencing clone quantification. TCRdb re-derived calls from the PCR reads in MiXCR, one entry per CDR3 protein. The sample has some 650,000 distinct CDR3 sequences; just under 20% are singletons. Material for sequencing was naive CD8+ T cells from blood, with Jurkat cell RNA spiked in. The subset is: FACS-sorted CD8+CD4-CCR7+CD45RA+ naive T cells. These receptors all stem from a human donor in good health. Some libraries in this study had Jurkat cell RNA spiked in.

The chain has TRBV3-1 and TRBJ2-5; 8 bases line up with TRBD2. With 0 bases clipped from V and 4 bases from J, the junction kept 13 bases outside the gene matches. Germline V lookup: CDR1 LGHDT, CDR2 YNNKEL (reference sequence). The length of the CDR3 is 18 residues. The CDR3, as DNA: TGTGCCAGCAGCCAAGACCCGGCGGGGGGACTACCAGGAGAGACCCAGTACTTC. Residues: CASSQDPAGGLPGETQYF.

The table lists this clonotype with many counts. The gene calls are TRBV23-1 and TRBJ2-1, with 7 nucleotides matching TRBD1. TRBV23-1 is an open reading frame whose function is uncertain. Trimming at V came to 7 bases and at J to 4 bases, leaving 13 bases not matched to a gene. The length of the CDR3 is 16 residues. The CDR3 sequence: CASTRRGQSAYNEQFF. The CDR3 DNA sequence: TGCGCCAGCACTCGCCGGGGACAGTCCGCTTACAATGAGCAGTTCTTC.

As concerns this clonotype: The junction departs from the called germline gene at one end, perhaps through a read error. This chain links TRBV5-1 with TRBJ1-1; TRBD1 agrees at 8 bases. Per germline, CDR1 SGHRS and CDR2 YFSETQ. The CDR3 length is 17 residues. Here the CDR3 reads CASSSGAGGAFNTVAFF. CDR3 DNA: TGCGCCAGCAGCTCAGGGGCAGGGGGCGCATTTAACACTGTAGCTTTCTTT.

This clonotype was counted ten times or more. The chain carries TRBV4-1 and TRBJ2-2; tentatively, D is TRBD2 (8 bases). The V end lost 8 bases, the J end lost 2 bases, and 18 bases lay between the germline ends. This CDR3 region has 16 residues. Germline CDR1 MGHRA, CDR2 YSYEKL. The CDR3, as DNA: TGCGCCAGCTCTGCGCCGGGAGGGGGCAACACCGGGGAGCTGTTTTTT. Protein product: CASSAPGGGNTGELFF.

This clonotype was counted between two and nine times. The chain is built from TRBV19 and TRBJ1-4; possible D gene TRBD1, 5 bases. This CDR3 has 13 residues. Germline lookup yields CDR1 LNHDA and CDR2 SQIVND (reference sequence). The germline V and J ends were trimmed by 5 bases and 7 bases, with 11 bases remaining between them. The CDR3 DNA follows: TGTGCCAGTAGTTTACAGGACCTTGAAAAACTGTTTTTT. It codes for CASSLQDLEKLFF. Full variable domain (missing parts from reference TRBV19 and TRBJ1-4): DGGITQSPKYLFRKEGQNVTLSCEQNLNHDAMYWYRQDPGQGLRLIYYSQIVNDFQKGDIAEGYSVSREKKESFPLTVTSAQKNPTAFYLCASSLQDLEKLFFGSGTQLSVL.

This clonotype was observed at least ten times. This rearrangement joins TRBV20-1 to TRBJ2-4; 12 bases line up with TRBD2. Germline CDR1 and CDR2: DFQATT and SNEGSKA (reference sequence). V was pared by 6 bases and J by 2 bases, with 17 bases of the junction left unmatched. This CDR3 comprises 19 residues. The CDR3 reads CSAKPNGASGGASKNIQYF. CDR3 nucleotides: TGCAGTGCCAAACCTAATGGGGCTAGCGGGGGGGCGTCCAAAAACATTCAGTACTTC.

This clonotype was found a few times. The CDR3 bases are TGTGCCAGCAGTTACTTAGACAGGGCGATGAGTTCTTGGGAGACCCAGTACTTC. This codes for CASSYLDRAMSSWETQYF. The gene calls are TRBV6-2 or TRBV6-3 and TRBJ2-5, with TRBD1 matching 7 bases. Per germline, CDR1 MNHEY and CDR2 SVGEGT. The CDR3 extends over 18 amino acids. The J segment lost 5 bases and the V segment lost 1 base, leaving 16 bases of the junction unmatched.

This clonotype was counted ten times or more. V is TRBV7-9 and J is TRBJ2-2; 15 bases agree with TRBD2. The length of the CDR3 is 17 residues. J gave up 4 bases and V 6 bases, and 6 bases lay outside the gene matches. Germline V gene sequence: CDR1 SEHNR, CDR2 FQNEAQ (reference sequence). The chain's CDR3 is CASSSGTSGRITGELFF. In nucleotides, the CDR3 is TGTGCCAGCAGTTCGGGGACTAGCGGGAGGATCACCGGGGAGCTGTTTTTT.

This clonotype was seen ten or more times. V usage is TRBV4-1 and J usage is TRBJ2-7; no firm D call. CDR3 size: 13 residues. With 1 base removed from V and 3 bases from J, the gap between germline ends came to 7 bases. Germline lookup yields CDR1 MGHRA and CDR2 YSYEKL. The CDR3 bases are TGCGCCAGCAGCCAAGTACAGAGCTACGAGCAGTACTTC. Translated, it gives CASSQVQSYEQYF.

This clonotype has a count of ten or more. The V call is TRBV28, the J call TRBJ1-1; maybe TRBD1 (5 bases). The CDR3 is made up of 14 amino acids. Germline CDR1 MDHEN, CDR2 SYDVKM. V was clipped by 7 bases and J by 6 bases, with 18 bases between them. CDR3 DNA: TGTGCCAGCATCCCGACGCGGGGCAGAGCTGAAGCTTTCTTT. This codes for CASIPTRGRAEAFF.

Many counts were recorded for this clonotype. The V gene is TRBV5-6, the J gene TRBJ2-7; no clear D gene. CDR3 size: 14 residues. Germline CDR1 and CDR2: SGHDT and YYEEEE. With 5 bases removed from V and 4 bases from J, the gap between germline ends came to 16 bases. DNA of the CDR3: TGTGCCAGCAGTTCCTCCCTCCTGGGGTACGAGCAGTACTTC. This sequence encodes CASSSSLLGYEQYF.

This clonotype showed up many times. V usage is TRBV6-5 and J usage is TRBJ1-1; tentative D call: TRBD1 (5 bases). There are 15 residues in the CDR3. CDR1 MNHEY and CDR2 SVGAGI come from the germline V gene. V lost 0 bases to trimming and J lost 6 bases, with 14 bases between them. The DNA of the CDR3 is TGTGCCAGCAGTTACTCTGGGGGGGGTCGGTCTGAAGCTTTCTTT. Translation gives CASSYSGGGRSEAFF.

V is TRBV29-1 and J is TRBJ2-5; 9 nucleotides line up with TRBD2. From germline, CDR1 is SQVTM and CDR2 ANQGSEA. The V and J ends lost 4 bases and 0 bases, in that order; junction bases with no gene match: 6. The CDR3 sequence is 15 residues long. CDR3 bases: TGCAGCGTTGTTGGGACTAGCCGAGACCAAGAGACCCAGTACTTC. This codes for CSVVGTSRDQETQYF.

This clonotype was picked up a small number of times. The rearrangement joins TRBV7-2 to TRBJ2-1; 10 bases map to TRBD2. Looked up from germline, CDR1 is SGHTA and CDR2 is FQGNSA. The CDR3 sequence is 18 residues long. V dropped 1 base and J dropped 2; count of bases not matched to a gene: 8. The CDR3 is CASSLGIAGGIPYNEQFF. The CDR3 DNA is TGTGCCAGCAGCTTAGGTATAGCGGGAGGCATCCCCTACAATGAGCAGTTCTTC.

This clonotype has a count of ten or more. The gene calls are TRBV5-4 and TRBJ2-7; 11 nucleotides match TRBD1. V shed 4 bases, J shed 2 bases, and the junction held 2 bases outside the gene matches. This CDR3 spans 14 amino acids. Germline lookup yields CDR1 SGHNT and CDR2 YYREEE (reference sequence). The DNA for the CDR3 is TGTGCCAGCAGCGGGACAGGGGGGACCTACGAGCAGTACTTC. Translated, it gives CASSGTGGTYEQYF.

Points on this clonotype: A much larger clone is a single base away; this may be a read error. This chain links TRBV7-9 with TRBJ1-1; TRBD1 matches 8 bases. The germline CDR1 and CDR2 sequences are SEHNR and FQNEAQ (reference sequence). V lost 4 bases and J lost 10; bases outside the gene matches: 14. The CDR3 length is 15 residues. The CDR3 here is CASSSPLMDRAGAFF. In DNA, the CDR3 is TGTGCCAGCAGCTCACCCCTAATGGACAGGGCAGGAGCTTTCTTT.

This clonotype has a count of ten or more. This sequence joins TRBV7-9 and TRBJ1-1; D is possibly TRBD1 (5 bases). Trimming shortened V by 6 bases and J by 1 base, and 15 bases separated the two germline ends. The length of the CDR3 is 15 residues. Germline assignment: CDR1 SEHNR and CDR2 FQNEAQ (reference sequence). CDR3 nucleotide sequence: TGTGCCAGCAGACCGAATAGGGGCCAGAACACTGAAGCTTTCTTT. This sequence encodes CASRPNRGQNTEAFF.